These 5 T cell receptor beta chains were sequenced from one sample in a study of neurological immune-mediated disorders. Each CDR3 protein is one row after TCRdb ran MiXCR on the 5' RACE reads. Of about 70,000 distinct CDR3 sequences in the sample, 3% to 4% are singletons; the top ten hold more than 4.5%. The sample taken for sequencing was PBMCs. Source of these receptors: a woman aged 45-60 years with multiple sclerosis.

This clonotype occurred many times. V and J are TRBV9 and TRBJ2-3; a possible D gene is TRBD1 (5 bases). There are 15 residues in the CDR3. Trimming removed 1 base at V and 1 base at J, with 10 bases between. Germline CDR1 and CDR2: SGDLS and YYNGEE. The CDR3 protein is CASSVSRVGTDTQYF. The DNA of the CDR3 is TGTGCCAGCAGCGTATCCAGGGTCGGCACAGATACGCAGTATTTT.

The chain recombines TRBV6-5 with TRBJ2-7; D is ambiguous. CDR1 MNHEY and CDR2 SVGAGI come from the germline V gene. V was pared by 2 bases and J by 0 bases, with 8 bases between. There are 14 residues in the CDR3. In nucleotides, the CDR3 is TGTGCCAGCAGTTACGGGATAACCTCCTACGAGCAGTACTTC. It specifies CASSYGITSYEQYF.

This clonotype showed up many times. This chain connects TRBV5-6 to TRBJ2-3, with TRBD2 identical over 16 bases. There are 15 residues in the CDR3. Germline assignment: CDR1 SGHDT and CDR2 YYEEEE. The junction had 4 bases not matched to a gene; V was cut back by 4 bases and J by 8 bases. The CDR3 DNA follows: TGTGCCAGCAGCGGGACTAGCGGGAGGGGAGGTACGCAGTATTTT. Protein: CASSGTSGRGGTQYF.

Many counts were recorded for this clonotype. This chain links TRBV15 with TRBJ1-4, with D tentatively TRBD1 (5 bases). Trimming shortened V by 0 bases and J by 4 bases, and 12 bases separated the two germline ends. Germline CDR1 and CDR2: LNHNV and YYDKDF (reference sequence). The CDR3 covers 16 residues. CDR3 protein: CATSRDTGEVNEKLFF. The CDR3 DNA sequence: TGTGCCACCAGCAGAGATACGGGGGAAGTTAATGAAAAACTGTTTTTT.

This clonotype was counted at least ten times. The CDR3 sequence: CASSPRGSSNQPQHF. CDR3 DNA sequence: TGTGCCAGCAGCCCTAGGGGATCTAGCAATCAGCCCCAGCATTTT. The J gene is TRBJ1-5, the V gene TRBV7-9; D may be TRBD1 (5 bases). This CDR3 has 15 residues. V was cut by 5 bases and J by 0 bases, with 11 bases left in between. Germline V lookup: CDR1 SEHNR, CDR2 FQNEAQ (reference sequence). The full variable domain, rest sourced from reference TRBV7-9 and TRBJ1-5, is DTGVSQNPRHKITKRGQNVTFRCDPISEHNRLYWYRQTLGQGPEFLTYFQNEAQLEKSRLLSDRFSAERPKGSFSTLEIQRTEQGDSAMYLCASSPRGSSNQPQHFGDGTRLSIL.